This TCR beta chain came from a study of cytomegalovirus exposure and HLA in healthy donors. Looking at the study overall: The study's early data release held around 85 million unique TCRs from HLA-typed donors. Points from the study as a whole: Roughly even sequencing depth across donors was the assumption behind the presence/absence analyses.

This clone was seen a few times. Its antigen is not identified. The CDR3 length is 15 residues. Germline V gene lookup returns CDR1 SGHAT and CDR2 FQNNGV. Unmatched junction bases numbered 5, after V lost 4 bases and J lost 4 bases. PCR amplification relied on 60 Vbeta primers (plus 13 Jbeta primers). The repertoire was sequenced with immunoSEQ multiplex PCR; TCRdb's copy has only in-frame clones and lacks some. Of around 120,000 clones listed, approximately 78% were seen once; the top ten hold roughly 8.2%. Sequencing used PBMCs. V gene TRBV11-2 combines with J gene TRBJ2-5, with 11 nucleotides matching TRBD2. The TCR was taken from a woman between 40 and 50 years old in good health and CMV-seropositive. The CDR3 bases are TGTGCCAGCAGCTCTAGCGGGGGGTCCATAGAGACCCAGTACTTC. Its translation is CASSSSGGSIETQYF.